The T cell receptor beta chain under discussion was sequenced for a study of cytomegalovirus exposure and HLA in healthy donors. Study conclusions and caveats: V- and J-gene trimming of TCR beta was linked (in a later analysis) to a missense DCLRE1C variant.

Trimming cost V 2 bases and J 5 bases; bases outside gene matches: 8. Germline loops: CDR1 SGHRS, CDR2 YFSETQ. The CDR3 totals 15 residues. It was with 60 Vbeta and 13 Jbeta primers that the PCR ran. TCRdb keeps only in-frame clones here, not all; method: immunoSEQ multiplex PCR. Among about 100,000 clones, roughly 82% were seen once, and the ten largest hold about 1.2%. For this clone: Antigen unknown.

Specimen: PBMCs. The rearrangement uses TRBV5-1 and TRBJ2-5; 8 bases align to TRBD2. This TCR derives from a young woman in good health and CMV-seronegative. In DNA form, the CDR3 reads TGCGCCAGCAGCTTTCCGGGACTAGGCCTGGAGACCCAGTACTTC. This translates into CASSFPGLGLETQYF.